This entry is about one T cell receptor (beta chain). These data are taken from a study of blood T cell repertoires in COVID-19. Study as a whole: Samples came from the United States, Italy and Spain, spanning acute and convalescent COVID-19.

The CDR3 extends over 14 amino acids. The V gene's germline CDR1 is SGHRS and CDR2 YFSETQ. V lost 0 bases and J 2 bases, leaving 9 bases between the germline ends. Patients of the Seattle cohort, enrolled during active infection, were followed longitudinally. How the authors handled the data: From reference gene primer amplification, estimates of nucleated cell counts were derived. Profiled with immunoSEQ multiplex PCR; TCRdb holds only in-frame clones, not every one. V and J calls and clone size follow that table, whereas D and trimming were derived from the DNA. Of 290,000 or so clones listed, approximately 90% were seen once; the top ten hold around 2%.

The receptor comes from a woman aged 25 to 39 with COVID-19, enrolled during active disease. Sequencing used peripheral blood. This rearrangement joins TRBV5-1 to TRBJ2-7, with TRBD1 as a possible D gene (5 bases). As DNA, the CDR3 is TGCGCCAGCAGCTTGGTACAGGAACCCTACGAGCAGTACTTC. Translation: CASSLVQEPYEQYF.